This T cell receptor beta chain stems from a study of cytomegalovirus exposure and HLA in healthy donors. Whole-study findings and limits: Earlier analysis looked at TCR beta V segments, and most were productive about 87% or about 30% of the time. In a later analysis, a genetic analysis reported fewer productive-TCR N-insertions in an Asian-associated ancestry cluster than the cohort average. Later analysis associated a missense DCLRE1C variant with TCR beta V- and J-gene trimming.

In germline, CDR1 is SGHNT, CDR2 YYREEE (reference sequence). The V gene lost 5 bases and the J gene lost 4 bases, with 9 bases spanning the gap. The CDR3 totals 13 residues. A word on this clone: Its antigen is unknown.

The PCR was carried out with 60 Vbeta primers and 13 Jbeta primers. Some clones are missing from TCRdb's copy, which holds only in-frame ones; the method was immunoSEQ multiplex PCR. The sample yields about 140,000 clones, roughly 75% seen once. This receptor was identified in a man aged 35-49 years in good health and CMV-seropositive. The chain couples TRBV5-4 to TRBJ2-2; weak D call: TRBD1 (5 bases). The sequenced material came from PBMCs. The CDR3 region is CASRLDSTGELFF. CDR3 bases: TGTGCCAGCAGGCTAGACAGCACCGGGGAGCTGTTTTTT.